This T cell receptor (beta chain) was identified in a study of blood T cell repertoires in COVID-19. About the study: Some COVID-19 samples were acute and others convalescent; all came from the United States, Italy and Spain.

Original analysis: Reference gene primer amplification gave nucleated cell count estimates. Sequencing used immunoSEQ multiplex PCR; TCRdb keeps in-frame clones, though not all of them. From that table come the V and J calls and clone size; the DNA was used to work out D and trimming. Of 370,000 or so clones in the sample, approximately 80% were seen once. V was clipped by 10 bases and J by 0 bases; unmatched bases: 1. The CDR3 extends over 13 amino acids. Germline CDR1 reads KGHDR; CDR2 reads SFDVKD. This clonotype was obtained from a human donor with acute or convalescent COVID-19. The donor label of this sample is uncertain. The chain employs TRBV24-1 and TRBJ2-7; 11 positions match TRBD1. Sequencing was carried out using peripheral blood. The CDR3, as DNA: TGTGCCACGGGACAGGGGGGCTCCTACGAGCAGTACTTC. It codes for CATGQGGSYEQYF.